This T cell receptor beta chain was observed in a study of T cell responses to AZD1222 COVID-19 vaccine. Profiled with immunoSEQ multiplex PCR; TCRdb holds only in-frame clones, not every one. The table includes approximately 120,000 clones, more than 70% detected once. The V gene's germline CDR1 is MNHEY and CDR2 SMNVEV (reference sequence). This CDR3 has 15 amino acids. V was clipped by 6 bases and J by 1 base, with 15 bases between them. The TCR sequence derives from an adult in good health. The sample in question was peripheral blood, obtained on day 0 of AZD1222 vaccination. The V and J genes are TRBV27 and TRBJ1-1, with TRBD1 as a possible D gene (5 bases). CDR3 in DNA: TGTGCCAGCAGCACCCGGGACTCAGAGAACACTGAAGCTTTCTTT. Protein sequence: CASSTRDSENTEAFF.